One T cell receptor (beta chain) is described in this entry. The sample comes from a study of blood T cell repertoires in COVID-19. On the study more broadly: There were acute and convalescent COVID-19 samples, and they came from the United States, Italy and Spain. PBMCs, B-cell-depleted T cells, or T cells were the source of the cDNA or gDNA that made up the material.

The germline V gene encodes CDR1 SGHTA and CDR2 FQGNSA. The CDR3 runs 17 residues. Germline trimming cut 4 bases from V and 7 bases from J; bases unmatched to any gene: 15. Per the original methods: Using reference gene primer amplification, nucleated cell counts were estimated. Measured with immunoSEQ multiplex PCR; TCRdb has only the in-frame clones, and not every one. V, J and clone size are those of that table, while D and trimming were read from the DNA. In the table there are approximately 82,000 clones, 85% of which are singletons. The chain has TRBV7-2 and TRBJ2-1, with TRBD2 matching 8 bases. The receptor was derived from a woman in her 70s with active or convalescent COVID-19. The specimen sequenced was peripheral blood. In nucleotides, the CDR3 is TGTGCCAGCAGCTCCACCTTATCGGGGGGGCTTTCTAATGAGCAGTTCTTC. It yields the protein CASSSTLSGGLSNEQFF.